The sequence of this T cell receptor (beta chain) was determined in a study of OX40 agonist ivuxolimab in advanced cancers. Overall study results and limits: In CD8+ T cells, expanded clones were on average more numerous than in CD4+.

The protocol was immunoSEQ multiplex PCR, while the TCRdb copy is restricted to in-frame clones and leaves out a portion. The data contain about 40,000 clones, roughly 82% of them singletons. Blood was sampled at baseline, cycle 4 day 1, and cycle 7 day 1. About this clone itself: No antigen is known for it.

This CDR3 comprises 12 residues. Germline V CDR1 and CDR2: KGHSH, LQKENI. Trimming removed 6 bases from V and 8 bases from J; junction bases left unmatched: 5. The TCR comes from an adult with an advanced solid tumor such as melanoma, head and neck, liver or kidney cancer. The input for sequencing was CD4+ or CD8+ T cells sorted from blood, taken in a trial of the OX40 agonist ivuxolimab. The rearrangement links TRBV18 to TRBJ1-1; TRBD1 agrees at 8 bases. The CDR3 region has the DNA TGTGCCAGCTCGCGGACAGGGAGGGAAGCTTTCTTT. Translating gives CASSRTGREAFF.